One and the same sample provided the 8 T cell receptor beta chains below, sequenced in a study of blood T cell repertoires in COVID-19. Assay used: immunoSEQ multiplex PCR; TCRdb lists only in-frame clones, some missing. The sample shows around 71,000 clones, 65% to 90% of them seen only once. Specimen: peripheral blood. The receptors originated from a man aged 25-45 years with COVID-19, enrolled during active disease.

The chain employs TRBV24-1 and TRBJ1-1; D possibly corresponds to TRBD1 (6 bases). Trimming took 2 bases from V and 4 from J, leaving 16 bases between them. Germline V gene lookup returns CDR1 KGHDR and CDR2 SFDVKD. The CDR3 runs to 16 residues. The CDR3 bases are TGTGCCACCAGTGATTCCCATGGGGGCGCAATCACTGAAGCTTTCTTT. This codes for CATSDSHGGAITEAFF.

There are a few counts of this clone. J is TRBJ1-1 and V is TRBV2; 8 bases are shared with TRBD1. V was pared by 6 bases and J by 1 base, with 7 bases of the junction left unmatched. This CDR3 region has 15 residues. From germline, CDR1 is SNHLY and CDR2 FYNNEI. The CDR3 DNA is TGTGCCAGCAGGGACAGGGTAGTTGGGAACACTGAAGCTTTCTTT. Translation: CASRDRVVGNTEAFF.

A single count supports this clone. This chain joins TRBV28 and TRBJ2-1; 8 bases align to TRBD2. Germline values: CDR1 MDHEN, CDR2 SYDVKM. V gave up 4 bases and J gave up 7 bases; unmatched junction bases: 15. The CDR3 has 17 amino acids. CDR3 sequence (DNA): TGTGCCAGCAGTTCTCCCGTGGTAGCGGGATTTAGGAATGAGCAGTTCTTC. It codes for CASSSPVVAGFRNEQFF.

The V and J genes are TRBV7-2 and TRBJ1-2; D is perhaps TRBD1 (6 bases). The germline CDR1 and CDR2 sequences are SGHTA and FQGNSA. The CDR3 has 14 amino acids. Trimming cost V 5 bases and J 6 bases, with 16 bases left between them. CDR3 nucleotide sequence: TGTGCCAGCAGCCGGGCGGGGGCCGCTGATGGCTACACCTTC. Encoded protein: CASSRAGAADGYTF.

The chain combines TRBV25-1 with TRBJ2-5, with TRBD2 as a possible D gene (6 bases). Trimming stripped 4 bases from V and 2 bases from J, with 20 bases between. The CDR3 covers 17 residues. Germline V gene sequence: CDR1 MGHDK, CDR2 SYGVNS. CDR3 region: CASSGAMGKRAQETQYF. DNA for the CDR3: TGTGCCAGCAGTGGGGCTATGGGGAAGCGGGCGCAAGAGACCCAGTACTTC.

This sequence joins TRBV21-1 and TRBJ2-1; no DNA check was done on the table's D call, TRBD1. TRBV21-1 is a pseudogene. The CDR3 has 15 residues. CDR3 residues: CASSTDKSSYNEQFF. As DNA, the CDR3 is TGTGCCAGCAGTACCGACAAGAGCTCCTACAATGAGCAGTTCTTC.

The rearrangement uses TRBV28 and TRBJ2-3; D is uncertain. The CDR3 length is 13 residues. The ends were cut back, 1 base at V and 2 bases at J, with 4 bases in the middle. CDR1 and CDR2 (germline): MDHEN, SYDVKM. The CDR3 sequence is CASSLSFTDTQYF. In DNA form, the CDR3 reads TGTGCCAGCAGTTTATCGTTCACAGATACGCAGTATTTT.

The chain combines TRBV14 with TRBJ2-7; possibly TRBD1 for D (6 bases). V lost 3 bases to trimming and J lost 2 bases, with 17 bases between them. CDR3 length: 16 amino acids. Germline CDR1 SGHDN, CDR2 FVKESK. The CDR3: CASSHPQGSTPYEQYF. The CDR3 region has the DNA TGTGCCAGCAGCCACCCACAGGGATCGACCCCCTACGAGCAGTACTTC.